A selection of T cell receptor beta chains follows, all from one sample in a study of monozygotic twins with inflammatory bowel disease. TCRdb reanalyzed the 5' RACE reads and collapses them to one entry per CDR3 protein, without DNA. Recorded for this sample: around 450,000 distinct CDR3 sequences. Sequencing was performed on blood. The receptors shown here come from a human donor with ulcerative colitis or Crohn's disease, or a healthy co-twin of an affected twin (not recorded which). Each CDR3 is given with its conserved first and last residue.

V gene,J gene,CDR3 protein
TRBV12-3/TRBV12-4,TRBJ1-1,CASALIGGLGTSFF
TRBV6-5,TRBJ2-1,CASSYTGAGLNEQFF
TRBV3-1,TRBJ1-5,CASSGGFYGGQPQHF
TRBV12-3/TRBV12-4,TRBJ2-7,CASSLEDYEQYF
TRBV4-1,TRBJ2-1,CASSQEYRSGGGNEQFF
TRBV3-1,TRBJ2-1,CASSPGTGDSYNEQFF
TRBV6-5,TRBJ2-5,CNVGGMLQETQYF
TRBV5-6,TRBJ1-5,CASSSSGWGDYSNQPQHF
TRBV12-3/TRBV12-4,TRBJ1-1,CASSLRGWNTEAFF
TRBV2,TRBJ1-1,CASSGKGGYTEAFF
TRBV24-1,TRBJ2-3,CATSDPRQGPDTQYF
TRBV20-1,TRBJ1-2,CSASDPGDYGYTF
TRBV12-3/TRBV12-4,TRBJ2-2,CASLTRSAGTGELFF
TRBV20-1,TRBJ2-2,CSANTGGNTGELFF
TRBV19,TRBJ2-2,CASSISSGRAIGELFF
TRBV4-2,TRBJ2-3,CASSPPGLVTDTQYF
TRBV12-3/TRBV12-4,TRBJ2-3,CASSPSTTQYF
TRBV5-1,TRBJ2-7,CASRVLAGAQFYEQYF
TRBV11-2,TRBJ2-2,CASNQAQHRGTGELFF
TRBV6-5,TRBJ2-7,CASSYAGDKSLYEQYF
TRBV29-1,TRBJ2-3,CSVELAGISTDTQYF
TRBV12-3/TRBV12-4,TRBJ1-1,CASSLGVSGWAFF
TRBV19,TRBJ1-1,CASSMWRGRNTEAFF
TRBV30,TRBJ2-7,CAWMTGGPSEQYF
TRBV10-3,TRBJ1-2,CAISEIVGQGGGYTF
TRBV12-3/TRBV12-4,TRBJ2-7,CASSLGVKQYF
TRBV12-3/TRBV12-4,TRBJ2-7,CASSDGNSYEQYF
TRBV29-1,TRBJ1-1,CSAGWVNTEAFF
TRBV5-1,TRBJ2-7,CASSTAPGSSYEQYF
TRBV6-1,TRBJ1-2,CASSDFGTGYGTQDYTF
TRBV20-1,TRBJ1-3,CSATTPWASGNTIYF
TRBV5-1,TRBJ1-1,CASSSSLPKEAFF
TRBV29-1,TRBJ2-3,CSVGRKGADTQYF
TRBV9,TRBJ2-5,CASSPRLAGGHETQYF
TRBV7-2,TRBJ1-1,CASRTNTEAFF
TRBV7-2,TRBJ1-1,CASSAHGGTDEAFF
TRBV7-2,TRBJ2-5,CASSLATRGTQYF
TRBV25-1,TRBJ2-5,CASSLGAMGTQYF
TRBV6-1,TRBJ2-7,CASDRGPVYEQYF
TRBV5-1,TRBJ2-1,CATSAGGPSDEQFF
TRBV19,TRBJ1-2,CASSETGRLYGYTF
TRBV29-1,TRBJ2-7,CSVYLTTMHEQYF
TRBV20-1,TRBJ2-7,CSARVQSTEQYF
TRBV12-3/TRBV12-4,TRBJ2-1,CASTKGGAYNEQFF
TRBV6-6,TRBJ1-2,CASTLNTYGYTF
TRBV29-1,TRBJ1-2,CSVWREDGYTF
TRBV10-3,TRBJ2-1,CAISKNGNEQFF
TRBV11-2,TRBJ1-4,CASRGQGNEKLFF
TRBV6-5,TRBJ1-2,CASRRTGSYGYTF
TRBV5-5,TRBJ2-5,CASSLFEGLGQETQYF
TRBV25-1,TRBJ1-2,CASSKQGNYGYTF
TRBV5-1,TRBJ2-5,CASSLRLLNAETQYF
TRBV9,TRBJ2-2,CASSVTRDISVGELFF
TRBV12-3/TRBV12-4,TRBJ1-1,CASTTMGGVSTEAFF
TRBV25-1,TRBJ2-1,CASSEYGLNEQFF
TRBV5-1,TRBJ2-2,CASSSWTDTGELFF
TRBV29-1,TRBJ1-5,CSVDGGWTNNQPQHF
TRBV4-2,TRBJ1-2,CASSHVGQAGYTF
TRBV18,TRBJ2-2,CASSPQQWTTNTGELFF
TRBV11-2,TRBJ1-1,CASSFTSGAPAEAFF